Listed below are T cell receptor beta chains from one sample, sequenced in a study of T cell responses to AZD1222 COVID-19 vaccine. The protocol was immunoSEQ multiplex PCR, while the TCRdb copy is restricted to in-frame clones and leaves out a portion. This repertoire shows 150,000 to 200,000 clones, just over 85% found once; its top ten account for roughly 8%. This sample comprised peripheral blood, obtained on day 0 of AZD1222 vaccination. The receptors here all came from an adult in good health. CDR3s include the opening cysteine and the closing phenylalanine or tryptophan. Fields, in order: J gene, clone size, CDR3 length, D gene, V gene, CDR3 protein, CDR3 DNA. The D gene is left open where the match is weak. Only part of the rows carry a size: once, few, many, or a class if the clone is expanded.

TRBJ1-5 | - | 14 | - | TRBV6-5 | CASTPRGSNQPQHF | TGTGCCAGCACCCCCCGGGGGAGCAATCAGCCCCAGCATTTT
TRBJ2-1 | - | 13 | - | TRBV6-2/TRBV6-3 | CASTPWGRNEQFF | TGTGCCAGCACCCCTTGGGGGCGCAATGAGCAGTTCTTC
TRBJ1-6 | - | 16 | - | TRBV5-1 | CASSLGAQGLNSPLHF | TGCGCCAGCAGCTTGGGAGCCCAGGGCCTGAATTCACCCCTCCACTTT
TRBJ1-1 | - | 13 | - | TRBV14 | CASSGGQNTEAFF | TGTGCCAGCAGCGGTGGCCAGAACACTGAAGCTTTCTTT
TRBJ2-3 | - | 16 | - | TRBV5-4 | CASSSSMGSRTDTQYF | TGTGCCAGCAGCTCATCTATGGGGAGCCGCACAGATACGCAGTATTTT
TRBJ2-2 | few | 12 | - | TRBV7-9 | CASSRGTGELFF | TGTGCCAGCAGCCGGGGGACCGGGGAGCTGTTTTTT
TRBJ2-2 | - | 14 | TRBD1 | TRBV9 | CASSVGTVNGELFF | TGTGCCAGCAGCGTGGGGACAGTCAACGGGGAGCTGTTTTTT
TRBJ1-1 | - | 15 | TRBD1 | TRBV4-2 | CASSQADRINTEAFF | TGTGCCAGCAGCCAAGCGGACAGGATAAACACTGAAGCTTTCTTT
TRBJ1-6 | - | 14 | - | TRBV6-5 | CASRPTGRGSPLHF | TGTGCCAGCAGGCCTACAGGGAGGGGTTCACCCCTCCACTTT
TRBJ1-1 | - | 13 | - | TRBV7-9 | CASGRHEDTEAFF | TGTGCCAGCGGGCGACATGAGGACACTGAAGCTTTCTTT
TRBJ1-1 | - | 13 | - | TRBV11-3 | CASSLRTNTEAFF | TGTGCCAGCAGCCTTAGAACCAACACTGAAGCTTTCTTT
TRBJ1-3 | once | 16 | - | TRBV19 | CASSLLRGLAGNTIYF | TGTGCCAGTAGCCTTTTGAGGGGACTGGCCGGAAACACCATATATTTT
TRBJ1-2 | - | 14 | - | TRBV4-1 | CASSQVRGGIGYTF | TGCGCCAGCAGCCAAGTCCGGGGAGGGATCGGCTACACCTTC
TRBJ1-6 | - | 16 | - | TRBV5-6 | CASSLEGSSYNSPLHF | TGTGCCAGCAGCTTGGAGGGGAGCTCCTATAATTCACCCCTCCACTTT
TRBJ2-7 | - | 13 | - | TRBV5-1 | CASNNNVNYEQYF | TGCGCCAGCAACAACAACGTAAACTACGAGCAGTACTTC
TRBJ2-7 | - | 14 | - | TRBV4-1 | CASSQGGRDYEQYF | TGCGCCAGCAGCCAAGGTGGCAGGGACTACGAGCAGTACTTC
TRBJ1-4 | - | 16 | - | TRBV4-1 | CASSQGATETNEKLFF | TGCGCCAGCAGCCAAGGGGCGACAGAAACTAATGAAAAACTGTTTTTT
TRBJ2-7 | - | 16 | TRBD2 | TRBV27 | CASSSLPSGGAYEQYF | TGTGCCAGCAGTTCCCTCCCTAGCGGGGGGGCCTACGAGCAGTACTTC
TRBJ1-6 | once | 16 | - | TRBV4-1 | CASSQEALGQNSPLHF | TGCGCCAGCAGCCAAGAGGCCCTCGGACAGAATTCACCCCTCCACTTT
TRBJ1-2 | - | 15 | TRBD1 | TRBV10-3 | CAISDRGQGNYGYTF | TGTGCCATCAGTGACCGGGGACAGGGGAACTATGGCTACACCTTC
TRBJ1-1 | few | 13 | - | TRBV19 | CASSAPLNTEAFF | TGTGCCAGTTCGGCACCTCTGAACACTGAAGCTTTCTTT
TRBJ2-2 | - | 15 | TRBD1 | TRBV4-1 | CASSQGDRDTGELFF | TGCGCCAGCAGCCAAGGCGACAGGGACACCGGGGAGCTGTTTTTT
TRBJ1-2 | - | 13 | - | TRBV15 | CATSSVHQGGYTF | TGTGCCACCAGCAGTGTCCACCAAGGGGGCTACACCTTC
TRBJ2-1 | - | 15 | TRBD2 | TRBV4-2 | CASSQDSGGASKQFF | TGTGCCAGCAGCCAAGATAGCGGGGGGGCTTCGAAGCAGTTCTTC
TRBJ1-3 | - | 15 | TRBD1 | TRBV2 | CASSESGGAGNTIYF | TGTGCCAGCAGTGAATCAGGGGGTGCAGGAAACACCATATATTTT
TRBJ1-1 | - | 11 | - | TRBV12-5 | CASGSGGQAFF | TGTGCTAGTGGTTCCGGGGGCCAAGCTTTCTTT
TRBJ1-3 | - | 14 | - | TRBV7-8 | CASSLEVSETPVYF | TGTGCCAGCAGCTTAGAAGTATCCGAGACTCCGGTATATTTT
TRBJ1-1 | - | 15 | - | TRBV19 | CASRGWAAENTEAFF | TGTGCCAGTAGGGGCTGGGCCGCGGAGAACACTGAAGCTTTCTTT
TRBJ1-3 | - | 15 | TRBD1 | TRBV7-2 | CASRLLQGAGNTIYF | TGTGCCAGCAGGTTATTACAGGGGGCTGGAAACACCATATATTTT
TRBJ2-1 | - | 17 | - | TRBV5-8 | CASSLGSTLSSYNEQFF | TGTGCCAGCAGCTTGGGGTCGACACTGAGCTCCTACAATGAGCAGTTCTTC
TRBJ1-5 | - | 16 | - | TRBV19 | CASSTTDVRRIQPQHF | TGTGCCAGTAGTACGACCGACGTCCGTCGTATCCAGCCCCAGCATTTT
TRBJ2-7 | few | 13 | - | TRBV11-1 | CASSFGRTYEQYF | TGTGCCAGCAGCTTTGGCAGGACCTACGAGCAGTACTTC
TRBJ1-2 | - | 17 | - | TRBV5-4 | CASSSGRTSRVGYGYTF | TGTGCCAGCAGCTCGGGCCGGACGTCCAGGGTGGGCTATGGCTACACCTTC
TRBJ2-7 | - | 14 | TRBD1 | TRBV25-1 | CASSPQGASYEQYF | TGTGCCAGCAGTCCACAGGGGGCTTCCTACGAGCAGTACTTC
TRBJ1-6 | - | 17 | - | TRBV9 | CASSGGQGSSYNSPLHF | TGTGCCAGCAGCGGAGGCCAGGGGAGCTCCTATAATTCACCCCTCCACTTT
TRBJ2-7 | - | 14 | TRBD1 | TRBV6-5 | CASRPGQGAYEQYF | TGTGCCAGCAGGCCGGGACAGGGGGCCTACGAGCAGTACTTC
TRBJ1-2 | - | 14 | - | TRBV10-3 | CAISNQPSNYGYTF | TGTGCCATCAGCAACCAACCTTCTAACTATGGCTACACCTTC